The clone carrying this TCR beta chain was recorded a few times. Its antigen is still unknown. This tumor tissue came from a pretreatment baseline collection. CDR3 length: 14 residues. Per germline, CDR1 SGHRS and CDR2 YFSETQ. The V gene lost 4 bases and the J gene lost 0 bases, with 7 bases spanning the gap. This entry is derived from a study of circulating tumor DNA in untreated peripheral T-cell lymphoma. Produced via immunoSEQ multiplex PCR; TCRdb's table is partial and in-frame only. The sample lists around 10,000 clones; about 76% were seen once. Study-wide points: Tumor-specific clonotypes were found in approximately 82% of patients.

This TCR was sampled from a human donor with peripheral T-cell lymphoma. Sample: tumor tissue. The rearrangement joins TRBV5-1 to TRBJ2-2; the D is unclear. The CDR3 region has the DNA TGCGCCAGCAGCACACCATCGAACACCGGGGAGCTGTTTTTT. Its protein is CASSTPSNTGELFF.